The TCR beta chain described here comes from a study of CD8 T cells in ankylosing spondylitis. The CDR3 spans 16 residues. V dropped 0 bases and J dropped 5; count of bases not matched to a gene: 7. Germline-derived CDR1 and CDR2 are DFQATT and SNEGSKA (reference sequence). Of note for this clonotype: The antigen remains undetermined.

General study points: For ankylosing spondylitis blood, a TCR beta motif of 7 or 8 highly homologous variants appeared characteristic.

In TCRdb, the 5' RACE reads were re-called with MiXCR into one record per CDR3 protein. Counted here are roughly 240,000 distinct CDR3 sequences, 32% occurring once; the ten biggest clones make up roughly 4%. This TCR derives from a male donor with ankylosing spondylitis or in good health (not recorded which). The chain couples TRBV20-1 to TRBJ2-3; 11 bases match TRBD2. Input material: blood, either unsorted or a sorted T cell fraction (not recorded which). For the CDR3, the DNA is TGCAGTGCTAGAGATATTACTAGCGGGGGAATAGATACGCAGTATTTT. Translation: CSARDITSGGIDTQYF.